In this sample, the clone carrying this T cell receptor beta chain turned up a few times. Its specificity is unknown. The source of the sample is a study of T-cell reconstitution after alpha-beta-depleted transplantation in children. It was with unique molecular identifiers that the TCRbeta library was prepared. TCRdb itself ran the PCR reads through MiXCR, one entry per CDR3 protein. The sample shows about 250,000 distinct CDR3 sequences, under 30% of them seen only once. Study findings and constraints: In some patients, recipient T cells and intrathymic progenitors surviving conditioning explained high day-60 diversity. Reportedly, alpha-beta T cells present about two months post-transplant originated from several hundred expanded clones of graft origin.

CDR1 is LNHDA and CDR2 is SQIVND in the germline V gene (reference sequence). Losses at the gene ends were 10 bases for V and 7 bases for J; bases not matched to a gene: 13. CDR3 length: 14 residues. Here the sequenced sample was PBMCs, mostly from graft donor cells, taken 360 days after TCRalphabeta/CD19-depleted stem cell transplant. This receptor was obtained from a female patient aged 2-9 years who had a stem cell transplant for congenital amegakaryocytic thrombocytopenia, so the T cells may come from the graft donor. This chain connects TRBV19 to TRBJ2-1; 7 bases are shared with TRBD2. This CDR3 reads CATSPREIVNEQFF. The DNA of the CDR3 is TGTGCCACCTCCCCGCGGGAGATAGTGAATGAGCAGTTCTTC.